These 21 T cell receptor beta chains came from one sample sequenced in a study of cytomegalovirus exposure and HLA in healthy donors. A multiplex PCR was run with 60 Vbeta primers and 13 Jbeta primers. Generated by immunoSEQ multiplex PCR, the TCRdb table keeps only in-frame clones and is missing some. This table holds around 170,000 clones, around 80% found once. The sample taken for sequencing was PBMCs. These receptors all come from a woman aged 45-65 years in good health and CMV-seronegative.

V and J are TRBV28 and TRBJ1-5; D may be TRBD1 (6 bases). Germline V gene lookup returns CDR1 MDHEN and CDR2 SYDVKM. CDR3 size: 15 residues. The ends were cut back, 1 base at V and 4 bases at J, with 11 bases in the middle. CDR3 sequence: CASSLFRQGNQPQHF. CDR3 in DNA: TGTGCCAGCAGTTTATTTAGGCAGGGGAATCAGCCCCAGCATTTT.

The rearrangement uses TRBV14 and TRBJ2-7; 11 nucleotides agree with TRBD2. The CDR3 length is 15 residues. Trimming removed 3 bases from V and 4 bases from J; junction bases left unmatched: 5. Germline CDR1 and CDR2: SGHDN and FVKESK. CDR3 amino acids: CASSQRLAGWYEQYF. In DNA form, the CDR3 reads TGTGCCAGCAGCCAGCGACTAGCGGGATGGTACGAGCAGTACTTC.

The rearrangement uses TRBV4-3 and TRBJ2-7, with D tentatively TRBD1 (5 bases). The CDR3 extends over 17 amino acids. V lost 0 bases to trimming and J lost 2 bases, with 17 bases between them. Germline V gene lookup returns CDR1 LGHNA and CDR2 YSLEER. The CDR3 region is CASSQEPPAGKTYEQYF. The CDR3 nucleotides are TGCGCCAGCAGCCAAGAACCTCCGGCAGGGAAAACCTACGAGCAGTACTTC.

The count of this clone is one. The chain employs TRBV4-3 and TRBJ1-2, with 11 positions matching TRBD1. J gave up 4 bases and V 4 bases, and 5 bases lay outside the gene matches. The germline gives CDR1 LGHNA, CDR2 YSLEER. The CDR3 covers 15 residues. For the CDR3, the DNA is TGCGCCAGCAGCCGAGGACAGGGGGCGGCCTATGGCTACACCTTC. Its translation is CASSRGQGAAYGYTF.

The rearrangement uses TRBV5-1 and TRBJ2-7, with D possibly being TRBD1 (5 bases). V was trimmed by 0 bases and J by 6 bases, leaving 10 bases between them. Germline CDR1 reads SGHRS; CDR2 reads YFSETQ. The length of the CDR3 is 13 residues. Here the CDR3 reads CASSLGREGEQYF. CDR3 coding DNA: TGCGCCAGCAGCTTGGGCAGGGAAGGCGAGCAGTACTTC.

The chain joins TRBV11-3 to TRBJ2-2, with D perhaps TRBD2 (7 bases). This CDR3 has 15 residues. CDR1 is SGHNT and CDR2 is YENEEA in the germline V gene. V gave up 5 bases and J gave up 7 bases, with 17 bases separating them. The CDR3 sequence is CASSPMGGRDGELFF. For the CDR3, the DNA is TGTGCCAGCAGCCCTATGGGGGGGCGGGACGGGGAGCTGTTTTTT.

This rearrangement joins TRBV7-3 to TRBJ2-5; the D is unclear. CDR3 length equals 15 residues. Germline lookup yields CDR1 SGHTA and CDR2 FQGTGA. V dropped 0 bases and J dropped 3 bases, with 11 bases sitting between them. CDR3 in amino acids: CASSLTGLLEETQYF. The CDR3 DNA follows: TGTGCCAGCAGCTTAACGGGCTTGCTCGAAGAGACCCAGTACTTC.

This sequence joins TRBV19 and TRBJ2-2; D not resolved. The CDR3 is 17 amino acids. Germline V gene lookup returns CDR1 LNHDA and CDR2 SQIVND (reference sequence). V was trimmed by 4 bases and J by 6 bases, leaving 21 bases between them. The CDR3 sequence is CASSKDPAKLIAGELFF. The DNA of the CDR3 is TGTGCCAGTAGTAAAGACCCCGCAAAGCTTATTGCCGGGGAGCTGTTTTTT. The variable domain in full, completed from reference TRBV19 and TRBJ2-2, reads DGGITQSPKYLFRKEGQNVTLSCEQNLNHDAMYWYRQDPGQGLRLIYYSQIVNDFQKGDIAEGYSVSREKKESFPLTVTSAQKNPTAFYLCASSKDPAKLIAGELFFGEGSRLTVL.

This clone was seen a handful of times. The chain couples TRBV29-1 to TRBJ2-1; 7 nucleotides match TRBD1. V was clipped by 4 bases and J by 3 bases; unmatched bases: 0. This CDR3 is 12 amino acids long. Germline CDR1 is SQVTM and CDR2 is ANQGSEA. The CDR3 nucleotides are TGCAGCGTTGGGACAGGCTACAATGAGCAGTTCTTC. Its translation: CSVGTGYNEQFF.

The chain has TRBV20-1 and TRBJ2-1, with D uncertain. This CDR3 contains 9 residues. CDR1 is DFQATT and CDR2 is SNEGSKA in the germline V gene (reference sequence). The ends were cut back, 6 bases at V and 8 bases at J, with 5 bases in the middle. In DNA, the CDR3 is TGCAGTGCGTCCGATGAGCAGTTCTTC. Amino acid sequence: CSASDEQFF.

The chain carries TRBV4-1 and TRBJ2-7; TRBD2 agrees at 14 bases. The junction had 1 base not matched to a gene; V was cut back by 4 bases and J by 2 bases. Germline loops: CDR1 MGHRA, CDR2 YSYEKL. CDR3 size: 15 residues. The CDR3 bases are TGCGCCAGCAGCCCGGGACTAGCGGGGGCCTACGAGCAGTACTTC. Residues: CASSPGLAGAYEQYF.

This chain joins TRBV27 and TRBJ1-2; D may be TRBD1 (5 bases). Trimming stripped 5 bases from V and 4 bases from J, with 14 bases between. The germline CDR1 and CDR2 sequences are MNHEY and SMNVEV (reference sequence). The CDR3 totals 14 residues. This CDR3 is CASSLSRQFYGYTF. The CDR3 nucleotides are TGTGCCAGCAGTCTGTCTCGACAGTTCTATGGCTACACCTTC.

This clone has only a few counts. The chain couples TRBV29-1 to TRBJ1-3; no clear D gene. Germline values: CDR1 SQVTM, CDR2 ANQGSEA. The length of the CDR3 is 15 residues. V lost 4 bases to trimming and J lost 0 bases, with 13 bases between them. The CDR3 nucleotides are TGCAGCGTTGGTGGCGGTGCCAGCTCTGGAAACACCATATATTTT. It codes for CSVGGGASSGNTIYF.

V is TRBV7-6 and J is TRBJ2-7; 12 bases fit TRBD2. Germline assignment: CDR1 SGHVS and CDR2 FNYEAQ. The CDR3 is 16 amino acids. Germline trimming cut 3 bases from V and 1 base from J; bases unmatched to any gene: 4. The CDR3 coding sequence is TGTGCCAGCAGCTTGACTAGCGGGGGCACTTCCTACGAGCAGTACTTC. This gives the protein CASSLTSGGTSYEQYF.

V usage is TRBV7-9 and J usage is TRBJ2-3, with 7 bases matching TRBD1. The CDR3 has 15 amino acids. The V and J ends lost 3 bases and 1 base, in that order; junction bases with no gene match: 4. Germline V CDR1 and CDR2: SEHNR, FQNEAQ (reference sequence). CDR3 in DNA: TGTGCCAGCAGCTTCACCGGGACAGGCACAGATACGCAGTATTTT. The encoded protein is CASSFTGTGTDTQYF.

The V gene is TRBV5-1, the J gene TRBJ2-1, with TRBD1 matching 8 bases. With 6 bases clipped from V and 10 bases from J, the junction kept 15 bases outside the gene matches. The CDR3 length is 15 residues. The germline CDR1 and CDR2 sequences are SGHRS and YFSETQ. The CDR3 here is CASIIGTGVTMEQFF. The CDR3 coding sequence is TGCGCCAGCATCATCGGGACAGGCGTTACAATGGAGCAGTTCTTC.

The rearrangement links TRBV13 to TRBJ1-2; TRBD1 is a possible D gene (5 bases). The CDR3 loop spans 15 amino acids. Trimming took off 2 bases at V and 4 bases at J, with 14 bases between the two ends. Per the germline V gene, CDR1 is PRHDT and CDR2 is FYEKMQ (reference sequence). CDR3 DNA: TGTGCCAGCAGCTTAAATGCTCGCAGGGCCTATGGCTACACCTTC. Residues: CASSLNARRAYGYTF. Full variable domain (outside the CDR3, taken from reference TRBV13 and TRBJ1-2): AAGVIQSPRHLIKEKRETATLKCYPIPRHDTVYWYQQGPGQDPQFLISFYEKMQSDKGSIPDRFSAQQFSDYHSELNMSSLELGDSALYFCASSLNARRAYGYTFGSGTRLTVV.

The chain links TRBV2 to TRBJ1-1; unclear D gene. V shed 4 bases and J shed 3 bases, with 9 bases lying between them. CDR1 is SNHLY and CDR2 is FYNNEI in the germline V gene. The CDR3 consists of 13 residues. CDR3 DNA sequence: TGTGCCAGCAGTGCGGAAGAGGACACTGAAGCTTTCTTT. Its protein product is CASSAEEDTEAFF.

The chain recombines TRBV30 with TRBJ2-7; maybe TRBD1 (6 bases). Germline CDR1 is GTSNPN and CDR2 is SVGIG (reference sequence). Trimming removed 0 bases at V and 2 bases at J, with 14 bases between. The CDR3 is 15 residues long. CDR3 in DNA: TGTGCCTGGAGTGTTTCAGGGGCGGTTACCTACGAGCAGTACTTC. Translated, it gives CAWSVSGAVTYEQYF.

This sequence joins TRBV18 and TRBJ2-6; 7 bases match TRBD1. The germline V gene has CDR1 KGHSH and CDR2 LQKENI. With 5 bases clipped from V and 4 bases from J, the junction kept 2 bases outside the gene matches. The CDR3 is 14 amino acids. The CDR3 reads CASSDRAGANVLTF. CDR3 DNA: TGTGCCAGCTCAGACAGGGCGGGGGCCAACGTCCTGACTTTC. The entire variable domain, with the rest obtained from reference TRBV18 and TRBJ2-6, is as follows: NAGVMQNPRHLVRRRGQEARLRCSPMKGHSHVYWYRQLPEEGLKFMVYLQKENIIDESGMPKERFSAEFPKEGPSILRIQQVVRGDSAAYFCASSDRAGANVLTFGAGSRLTVL.

The chain has TRBV6-1 and TRBJ1-2; no clear D. Looked up from germline, CDR1 is MNHNS and CDR2 is SASEGT. V was pared by 10 bases and J by 4 bases, with 16 bases between. The CDR3 consists of 13 residues. The CDR3 sequence: CATKWYAVYGYTF. The CDR3 bases are TGTGCCACTAAGTGGTACGCCGTCTATGGCTACACCTTC.